The rows below give T cell receptor beta chains drawn from one sample of a study of OX40 agonist ivuxolimab in advanced cancers. Libraries were prepared by immunoSEQ multiplex PCR; TCRdb keeps only in-frame clonotypes and omits some of them. In the table there are some 5,600 clones, roughly four fifths of which are singletons. The starting material was CD4+ or CD8+ T cells sorted from blood, obtained in a trial of the OX40 agonist ivuxolimab. All receptors come from an adult with an advanced solid tumor such as melanoma, head and neck, liver or kidney cancer. Both conserved end residues are part of each CDR3. Each record gives: CDR3 DNA, CDR3 protein, D gene, J gene, clone size, V gene. D genes are given only for firm matches. Size values are once, few and many counts, or a class for expanded clones, and some rows have none.

CDR3 DNA: TGTGCCAGCAGCTTGGCCCCTAGCGGGGAAGGCAATGAGCAGTTCTTC
CDR3 protein: CASSLAPSGEGNEQFF
D gene: TRBD2
J gene: TRBJ2-1
clone size: .
V gene: TRBV5-5

CDR3 DNA: TGTGCCAGCAGTCCTGGGACTTATGGCTACACCTTC
CDR3 protein: CASSPGTYGYTF
D gene: .
J gene: TRBJ1-2
clone size: .
V gene: TRBV2

CDR3 DNA: TGCGCCAGCAGCCTTGTGGGCACGGGGGGAGAGCGGGAGCTGTTTTTT
CDR3 protein: CASSLVGTGGERELFF
D gene: TRBD2
J gene: TRBJ2-2
clone size: .
V gene: TRBV4-1

CDR3 DNA: TGCGCCAGCAACCCCTCGGCGGGGAACCCGGCTAACTATGGCTACACCTTC
CDR3 protein: CASNPSAGNPANYGYTF
D gene: .
J gene: TRBJ1-2
clone size: .
V gene: TRBV4-3

CDR3 DNA: TGTGCCAGCAGCGAGAGGACAGGGGGCGCAGACGGGGAGCTGTTTTTT
CDR3 protein: CASSERTGGADGELFF
D gene: TRBD1
J gene: TRBJ2-2
clone size: .
V gene: TRBV9

CDR3 DNA: TGTGCCAGCAGCTCTCTGCGTGGCTACGAGCAGTACTTC
CDR3 protein: CASSSLRGYEQYF
D gene: .
J gene: TRBJ2-7
clone size: .
V gene: TRBV7-9

CDR3 DNA: TGCGCCAGCAGCCAGTTCCGCACAGATACGCAGTATTTT
CDR3 protein: CASSQFRTDTQYF
D gene: .
J gene: TRBJ2-3
clone size: .
V gene: TRBV4-3

CDR3 DNA: TGTGCCAGCAGCTGGCCTAATAGCCTCGACGAGCAGTACTTC
CDR3 protein: CASSWPNSLDEQYF
D gene: .
J gene: TRBJ2-7
clone size: .
V gene: TRBV5-6

CDR3 DNA: TGTGCCAGCAGCCCCGGGACAGGCTACGAGCAGTACTTC
CDR3 protein: CASSPGTGYEQYF
D gene: TRBD1
J gene: TRBJ2-7
clone size: .
V gene: TRBV9

CDR3 DNA: TGTGCCAGCAGCTTACGGTTGCCCACAGATACGCAGTATTTT
CDR3 protein: CASSLRLPTDTQYF
D gene: .
J gene: TRBJ2-3
clone size: .
V gene: TRBV11-3

CDR3 DNA: TGTGCCAGCAGCGTGACTAGCGGGGGAGGGACAGATACGCAGTATTTT
CDR3 protein: CASSVTSGGGTDTQYF
D gene: TRBD2
J gene: TRBJ2-3
clone size: .
V gene: TRBV7-3

CDR3 DNA: TGCAGCGTAACCGGGCCCCCGTTCGGTGTTGAAGCTTTCTTT
CDR3 protein: CSVTGPPFGVEAFF
D gene: .
J gene: TRBJ1-1
clone size: .
V gene: TRBV29-1

CDR3 DNA: TGTGCCAGCAGCTTAAAACAAAGGGGGGCTAGCGGGGCCAATGAGCAGTTCTTC
CDR3 protein: CASSLKQRGASGANEQFF
D gene: TRBD2
J gene: TRBJ2-1
clone size: .
V gene: TRBV13

CDR3 DNA: TGTGCCTGGAGTGTACAGCGTGACACTGAAGCTTTCTTT
CDR3 protein: CAWSVQRDTEAFF
D gene: .
J gene: TRBJ1-1
clone size: .
V gene: TRBV30

CDR3 DNA: TGCGCCAGCAGCCAAGAAGGGTCTGGCACTGAAGCTTTCTTT
CDR3 protein: CASSQEGSGTEAFF
D gene: .
J gene: TRBJ1-1
clone size: .
V gene: TRBV4-1

CDR3 DNA: TGTGCCAGCAGTGAATACGGACAGGTGAACTATGGCTACACCTTC
CDR3 protein: CASSEYGQVNYGYTF
D gene: TRBD1
J gene: TRBJ1-2
clone size: .
V gene: TRBV6-1

CDR3 DNA: TGTGCCAGCAGGGGGATCTATGAGCAGTTCTTC
CDR3 protein: CASRGIYEQFF
D gene: .
J gene: TRBJ2-1
clone size: .
V gene: TRBV6-5

CDR3 DNA: TGTGCCAGCAGTCCATCGACAGGGTCGCGGCCTGAAGACGAAAAACTGTTTTTT
CDR3 protein: CASSPSTGSRPEDEKLFF
D gene: TRBD1
J gene: TRBJ1-4
clone size: .
V gene: TRBV27

CDR3 DNA: TGTGCCTGGAGGGCCCGGGTAGGGGGATTTGCAACTAATGAAAAACTGTTTTTT
CDR3 protein: CAWRARVGGFATNEKLFF
D gene: .
J gene: TRBJ1-4
clone size: .
V gene: TRBV30

CDR3 DNA: TGTGCCAGCAGCTTGAATACAGGGATGGCCTACGAGCAGTACTTC
CDR3 protein: CASSLNTGMAYEQYF
D gene: .
J gene: TRBJ2-7
clone size: .
V gene: TRBV5-6

CDR3 DNA: TGTGCCAGCAGCTTAATAGGGAGCACAGATACGCAGTATTTT
CDR3 protein: CASSLIGSTDTQYF
D gene: .
J gene: TRBJ2-3
clone size: once
V gene: TRBV11-3

CDR3 DNA: TGTGCCACCAGCCGGACAGGGCGAAATTTCACCTTC
CDR3 protein: CATSRTGRNFTF
D gene: TRBD1
J gene: TRBJ1-2
clone size: few
V gene: TRBV15

CDR3 DNA: TGCGCCAGCAGCCAACCCCACAGGGAAGGCGGGGAGCTGTTTTTT
CDR3 protein: CASSQPHREGGELFF
D gene: .
J gene: TRBJ2-2
clone size: once
V gene: TRBV4-1

CDR3 DNA: TGTGCCATCACTGACAGTTACAATGAGCAGTTCTTC
CDR3 protein: CAITDSYNEQFF
D gene: .
J gene: TRBJ2-1
clone size: .
V gene: TRBV2

CDR3 DNA: TGCGCCAGCAGCCAATACGACAGCGGGTCGGGCTACACCTTC
CDR3 protein: CASSQYDSGSGYTF
D gene: .
J gene: TRBJ1-2
clone size: .
V gene: TRBV4-3